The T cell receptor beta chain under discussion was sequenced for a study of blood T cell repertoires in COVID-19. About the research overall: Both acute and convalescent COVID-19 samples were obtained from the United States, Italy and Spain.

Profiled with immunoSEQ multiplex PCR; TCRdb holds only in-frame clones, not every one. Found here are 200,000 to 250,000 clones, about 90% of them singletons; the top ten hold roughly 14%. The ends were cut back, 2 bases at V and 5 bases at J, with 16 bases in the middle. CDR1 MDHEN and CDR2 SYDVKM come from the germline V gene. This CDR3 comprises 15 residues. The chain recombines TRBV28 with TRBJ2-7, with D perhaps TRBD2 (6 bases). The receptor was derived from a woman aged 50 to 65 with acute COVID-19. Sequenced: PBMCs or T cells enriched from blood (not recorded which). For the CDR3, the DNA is TGTGCCAGCAGTTTAGGAGCGGGTGCTCCTGACGAGCAGTACTTC. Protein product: CASSLGAGAPDEQYF.